This TCR beta chain was sequenced for a study of T cell changes during pregnancy in multiple sclerosis. Assay: immunoSEQ multiplex PCR; the TCRdb copy retains only in-frame clones and omits some. The sample holds tens of thousands of clones, roughly 94% seen once. The CDR3 has 15 residues. V was clipped by 2 bases and J by 0 bases, with 10 bases between them. Looked up from germline, CDR1 is LGHNA and CDR2 is YNFKEQ. V usage is TRBV4-2 and J usage is TRBJ1-1, with D possibly matching TRBD1 (6 bases). Sequences were derived from CD4+ T cells from peripheral blood mononuclear cells, sampled after pregnancy. The sequence derives from a female donor with multiple sclerosis, enrolled in a pregnancy study. The CDR3 here is CASSQPDRLNTEAFF. The CDR3 coding sequence is TGTGCCAGCAGCCAACCAGACAGGCTGAACACTGAAGCTTTCTTT.